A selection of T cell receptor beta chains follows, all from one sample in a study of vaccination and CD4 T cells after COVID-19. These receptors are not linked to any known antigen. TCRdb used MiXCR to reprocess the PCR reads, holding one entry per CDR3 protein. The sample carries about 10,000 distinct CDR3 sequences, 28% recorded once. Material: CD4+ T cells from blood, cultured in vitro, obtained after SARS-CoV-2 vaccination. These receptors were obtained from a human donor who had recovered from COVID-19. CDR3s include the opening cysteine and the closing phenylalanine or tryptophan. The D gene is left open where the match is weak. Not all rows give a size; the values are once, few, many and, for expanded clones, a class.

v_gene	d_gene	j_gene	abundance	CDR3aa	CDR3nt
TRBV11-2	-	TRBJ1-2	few	CASSFRTANYGYTF	TGTGCCAGCAGCTTTAGGACAGCTAACTATGGCTACACCTTC
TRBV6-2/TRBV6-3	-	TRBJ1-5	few	CASSGSGQPQHF	TGTGCCAGCAGTGGGTCTGGCCAGCCCCAGCATTTT
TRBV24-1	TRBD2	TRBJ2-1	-	CATSAMGTSGGNEQFF	TGTGCCACCAGTGCCATGGGGACTAGTGGCGGCAATGAGCAGTTCTTC
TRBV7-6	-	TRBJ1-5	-	CASSLAGTERPQHF	TGTGCCAGCAGCTTAGCGGGGACGGAGCGGCCCCAGCATTTT
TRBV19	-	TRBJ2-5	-	CASKPPDRAGSQETQYF	TGTGCCAGTAAACCTCCAGACAGGGCGGGATCCCAAGAGACCCAGTACTTC
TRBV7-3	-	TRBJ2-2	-	CASSGAGIGELFF	TGTGCCAGCAGCGGTGCCGGGATCGGGGAGCTGTTTTTT
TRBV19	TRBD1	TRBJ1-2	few	CASSRQGAGGYTF	TGTGCCAGTAGCCGACAGGGGGCGGGCGGCTACACCTTC
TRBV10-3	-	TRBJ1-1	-	CAIRAAGGKDEAFF	TGTGCCATCAGAGCGGCTGGGGGTAAGGATGAAGCTTTCTTT
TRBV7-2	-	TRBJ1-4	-	CASSLIVGIPLSPKVGLFF	TGTGCCAGCAGCTTAATTGTCGGGATCCCCCTGTCCCCCAAGGTTGGCCTGTTTTTT
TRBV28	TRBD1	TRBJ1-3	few	CASSPWTGDSGNTIYF	TGTGCCAGCAGTCCATGGACAGGCGACTCTGGAAACACCATATATTTT
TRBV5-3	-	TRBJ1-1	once	CARSLAREQTNTEAFF	TGTGCCAGAAGCTTGGCACGGGAACAGACGAACACTGAAGCTTTCTTT
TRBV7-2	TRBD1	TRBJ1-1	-	CASSPQGELEASF	TGTGCCAGCAGCCCACAGGGGGAGTTAGAAGCTTCCTTT
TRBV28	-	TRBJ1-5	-	CASSFRGVISNQPQHF	TGTGCCAGCAGTTTCCGGGGGGTTATAAGCAATCAGCCCCAGCATTTT
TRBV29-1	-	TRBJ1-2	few	CSVDYHSGGGYYGYTF	TGCAGCGTTGATTACCACTCCGGAGGCGGGTACTATGGCTACACCTTC
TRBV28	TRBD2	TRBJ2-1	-	CASSLGLAVSSYNEQFF	TGTGCCAGCAGTTTAGGGCTAGCGGTGAGCTCCTACAATGAGCAGTTCTTC
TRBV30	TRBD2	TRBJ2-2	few	CAWSAGLAGAGELFF	TGTGCCTGGAGTGCGGGACTAGCGGGAGCCGGGGAGCTGTTTTTT
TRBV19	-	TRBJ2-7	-	CASSIAGEQYF	TGTGCCAGTAGTATAGCGGGTGAGCAGTACTTC
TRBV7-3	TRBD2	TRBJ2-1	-	CASSSPLAGRYSSYNEQFF	TGTGCCAGCAGCTCCCCCCTAGCGGGGCGTTATAGCTCCTACAATGAGCAGTTCTTC
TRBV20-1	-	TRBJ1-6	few	CSARRGVGDSPLHF	TGCAGTGCTAGACGAGGGGTTGGGGATTCACCCCTCCACTTT
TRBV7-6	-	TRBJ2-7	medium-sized	CASSLGTAYEQYF	TGTGCCAGCAGCTTAGGGACAGCCTACGAGCAGTACTTC
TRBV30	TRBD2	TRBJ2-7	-	CAWSATGLAGTYEQYF	TGTGCCTGGAGTGCGACAGGACTAGCGGGAACCTACGAGCAGTACTTC
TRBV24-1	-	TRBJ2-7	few	CATMSPAGEQYF	TGTGCCACGATGTCCCCAGCGGGCGAGCAGTACTTC
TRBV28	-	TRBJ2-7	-	CASSPRSGSSYEQYF	TGTGCCAGCAGTCCCCGTTCGGGGTCATCCTACGAGCAGTACTTC
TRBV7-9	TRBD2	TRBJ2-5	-	CASSLVAGGGSETQYF	TGTGCCAGCAGCTTGGTCGCGGGAGGAGGGTCCGAGACCCAGTACTTC
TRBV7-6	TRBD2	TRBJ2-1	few	CASSLGTLADEQFF	TGTGCCAGCAGCTTAGGGACCCTAGCGGACGAGCAGTTCTTC
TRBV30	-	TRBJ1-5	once	CAWSRDLGQPQHF	TGTGCCTGGAGTAGAGACCTCGGGCAGCCCCAGCATTTT
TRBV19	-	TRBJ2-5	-	CASSIRAGNLGVGETQYF	TGTGCCAGTAGTATTAGGGCAGGGAATTTGGGCGTTGGAGAGACCCAGTACTTC
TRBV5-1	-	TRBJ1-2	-	CASSLGGSFNYGYTF	TGCGCCAGCAGCTTGGGGGGTTCCTTTAACTATGGCTACACCTTC
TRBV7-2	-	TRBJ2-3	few	CASSPQRVTDTQYF	TGTGCCAGCAGCCCACAGCGGGTCACAGATACGCAGTATTTT
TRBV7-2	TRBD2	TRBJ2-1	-	CASSRGGAGDNEQFF	TGTGCCAGCAGCCGCGGGGGAGCGGGGGACAATGAGCAGTTCTTC
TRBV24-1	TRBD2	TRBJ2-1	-	CATSDPTSGINEQFF	TGTGCCACCAGTGATCCGACTAGCGGGATAAATGAGCAGTTCTTC
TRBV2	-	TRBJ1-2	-	CASSPTDGYTF	TGTGCCAGCAGTCCGACCGATGGCTACACCTTC
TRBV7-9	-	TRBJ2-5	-	CASSPTSQTQYF	TGTGCCAGCAGCCCTACTAGCCAAACCCAGTACTTC
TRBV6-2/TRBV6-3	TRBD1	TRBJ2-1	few	CASSWDSSYNEQFF	TGTGCCAGCAGTTGGGACAGCTCCTACAATGAGCAGTTCTTC
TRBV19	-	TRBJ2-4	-	CASQGRRDPKNIQYF	TGTGCCAGCCAAGGGCGGAGGGACCCAAAAAACATTCAGTACTTC
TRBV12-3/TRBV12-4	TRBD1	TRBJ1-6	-	CASSPGQYNSPLHF	TGTGCCAGCAGTCCGGGACAGTATAATTCACCCCTCCACTTT
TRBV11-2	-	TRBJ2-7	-	CASSLGPTVYEQYF	TGTGCCAGCAGCTTAGGTCCAACGGTGTACGAGCAGTACTTC
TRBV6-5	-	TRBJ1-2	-	CASSYAGVTYGYTF	TGTGCCAGCAGTTACGCGGGGGTAACTTATGGCTACACCTTC
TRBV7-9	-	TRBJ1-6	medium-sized	CASSRPGFDNSPLHF	TGTGCCAGCAGCCGACCGGGATTTGATAATTCACCCCTCCACTTT
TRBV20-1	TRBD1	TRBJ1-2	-	CSSTGGYGYTF	TGCAGCTCGACAGGGGGCTATGGCTACACCTTC
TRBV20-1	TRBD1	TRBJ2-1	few	CSAKDRWEQFF	TGCAGTGCTAAGGACAGGTGGGAGCAGTTCTTC
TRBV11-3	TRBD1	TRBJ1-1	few	CASSQQGINTEAFF	TGTGCCAGCAGCCAACAGGGGATAAACACTGAAGCTTTCTTT
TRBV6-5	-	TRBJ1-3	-	CASSSLNSGNTIYF	TGTGCCAGCAGTTCCCTGAACTCTGGAAACACCATATATTTT
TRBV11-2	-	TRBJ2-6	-	CASSPGGHAGANVLTF	TGTGCCAGCAGCCCCGGGGGCCACGCCGGGGCCAACGTCCTGACTTTC
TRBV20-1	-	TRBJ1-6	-	CSARDKGQGRNSPLHF	TGCAGTGCTAGAGATAAGGGGCAGGGTCGAAATTCACCCCTCCACTTT
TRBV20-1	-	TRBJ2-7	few	CSADDRSFYEQYF	TGCAGTGCCGACGACAGGAGTTTTTACGAGCAGTACTTC
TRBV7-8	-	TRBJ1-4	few	CASSLGLMAAGGEKLFF	TGTGCCAGCAGCTTAGGCTTGATGGCGGCGGGGGGGGAAAAACTGTTTTTT